This passage covers 14 T cell receptor beta chains from one sample sequenced in a study of cytomegalovirus exposure and HLA in healthy donors. PCR involved 60 Vbeta and 13 Jbeta primers. Using immunoSEQ multiplex PCR, the repertoire was profiled, and TCRdb retains in-frame clones only, with some absent. The table records 75,000 to 95,000 clones, over 75% of them present only once. The sample taken for sequencing was PBMCs. These receptors came from a human donor in good health.

J is TRBJ2-5 and V is TRBV4-1, with D uncertain. The CDR3 is 14 residues long. V dropped 1 base and J dropped 1 base, with 7 bases sitting between them. From germline, CDR1 is MGHRA and CDR2 YSYEKL. As DNA, the CDR3 is TGCGCCAGCAGCCAAGTGTGGGCCCAAGAGACCCAGTACTTC. Its translation: CASSQVWAQETQYF.

This chain connects TRBV4-1 to TRBJ1-5, with D perhaps TRBD1 (6 bases). Germline V gene lookup returns CDR1 MGHRA and CDR2 YSYEKL. With 6 bases removed from V and 3 bases from J, the gap between germline ends came to 12 bases. CDR3 size: 14 residues. CDR3: CASSQDSFNQPQHF. Here the CDR3 DNA reads TGCGCCAGCAGTCAGGACAGCTTCAATCAGCCCCAGCATTTT.

This chain uses TRBV14 with TRBJ1-1, with TRBD1 matching 8 bases. The germline V gene encodes CDR1 SGHDN and CDR2 FVKESK. This CDR3 has 19 residues. The junction had 23 bases not matched to a gene; V was cut back by 4 bases and J by 7 bases. CDR3 region: CASSPPRTGLEPKGGEAFF. The CDR3 DNA reads as TGTGCCAGCAGCCCGCCCAGGACAGGGCTAGAACCTAAGGGGGGTGAAGCTTTCTTT.

The chain is built from TRBV10-1 and TRBJ2-7; D ambiguous. The germline CDR1 and CDR2 sequences are WNHNN and SYGVQD (reference sequence). The CDR3 is 13 amino acids. Trimming removed 1 base from V and 6 bases from J, with 10 bases in between. This CDR3 is CASSECLGCEQYF. The CDR3 nucleotides read TGCGCCAGCAGTGAGTGTTTGGGCTGCGAGCAGTACTTC.

The chain recombines TRBV7-2 with TRBJ2-7, with D possibly TRBD2 on 5 matching bases. CDR1 is SGHTA, CDR2 FQGNSA, per germline. The CDR3 spans 16 residues. Trimming removed 1 base from V and 0 bases from J, with 13 bases in between. CDR3 bases: TGTGCCAGCAGCTTAGGAGGGCGGCGCTCCTCCTACGAGCAGTACTTC. It yields the protein CASSLGGRRSSYEQYF.

The chain links TRBV7-2 to TRBJ2-1, with TRBD2 matching over 9 bases. J lost 0 bases, V lost 0 bases, and 18 bases had no gene match. The CDR3 is 22 residues long. Germline V lookup: CDR1 SGHTA, CDR2 FQGNSA. Written as DNA, the CDR3 is TGTGCCAGCAGCTTAGCGGCGGGCCAGCGGGGGGTCCTTGATATCTCCTACAATGAGCAGTTCTTC. It encodes CASSLAAGQRGVLDISYNEQFF.

This chain connects TRBV6-5 to TRBJ1-1; no definite D call. Trimming stripped 2 bases from V and 4 bases from J, with 8 bases between. CDR1 and CDR2 from the germline V gene are MNHEY and SVGAGI. This CDR3 has 13 amino acids. The DNA of the CDR3 is TGTGCCAGCAGTTACGGGAGTGGCACTGAAGCTTTCTTT. Its translation is CASSYGSGTEAFF.

The chain uses TRBV5-8 and TRBJ2-2; tentatively, D is TRBD2 (6 bases). This CDR3 contains 15 residues. V gave up 3 bases and J gave up 7 bases, with 16 bases separating them. Germline V CDR1 and CDR2: SGHTS, YDEGEE. The CDR3 sequence: CASSYDFWRDGELFF. DNA of the CDR3: TGTGCCAGCAGCTACGACTTCTGGCGGGACGGGGAGCTGTTTTTT. The full variable domain, with the rest looked up from reference TRBV5-8 and TRBJ2-2, is EAGVTQSPTHLIKTRGQQATLRCSPISGHTSVYWYQQALGLGLQFLLWYDEGEERNRGNFPPRFSGRQFPNYSSELNVNALELEDSALYLCASSYDFWRDGELFFGEGSRLTVL.

CDR3 DNA sequence: TGCAGCGTCGCGGGACAGGGGGCTGCGAGCTATGGCTACACCTTC. This codes for CSVAGQGAASYGYTF. This chain connects TRBV29-1 to TRBJ1-2; 12 bases are shared with TRBD1. With 6 bases clipped from V and 4 bases from J, the junction kept 9 bases outside the gene matches. Germline CDR1 SQVTM, CDR2 ANQGSEA. This CDR3 region has 15 residues.

J is TRBJ1-2 and V is TRBV4-1; D unresolved. Germline CDR1 and CDR2: MGHRA and YSYEKL. The CDR3 sequence is 15 residues long. Trimming stripped 5 bases from V and 7 bases from J, with 20 bases between. CDR3 loop: CASSLSERLGSGYTF. In DNA, the CDR3 is TGCGCCAGCAGCTTGTCAGAGCGTCTCGGATCTGGCTACACCTTC.

In this sample, this clone turned up once. This rearrangement joins TRBV2 to TRBJ1-2; no clear D gene. Germline V gives CDR1 SNHLY, CDR2 FYNNEI. The CDR3 loop spans 14 amino acids. The ends were cut back, 7 bases at V and 2 bases at J, with 14 bases in the middle. The CDR3 is CASIELKANYGYTF. CDR3 DNA: TGTGCCAGCATCGAACTGAAAGCGAACTATGGCTACACCTTC.

The chain recombines TRBV6-6 with TRBJ2-7; 11 nucleotides agree with TRBD1. The CDR3 sequence is 15 residues long. Unmatched junction bases numbered 4, after V lost 5 bases and J lost 1 base. Germline assignment: CDR1 MNHNY and CDR2 SVGAGI (reference sequence). CDR3 residues: CASSVGTGGSYEQYF. The CDR3 coding sequence is TGTGCCAGCAGTGTTGGGACAGGGGGATCCTACGAGCAGTACTTC.

The genes are TRBV6-5 and TRBJ2-7, with 10 bases matching TRBD1. From germline, CDR1 is MNHEY and CDR2 SVGAGI. This CDR3 is 15 amino acids long. The V gene end was trimmed by 0 bases and the J gene end by 4 bases; junction bases not matched to a gene: 3. CDR3 residues: CASSYSGQGVYEQYF. The CDR3, as DNA: TGTGCCAGCAGTTACTCCGGACAGGGGGTTTACGAGCAGTACTTC.

Worth noting for this clone: Other DNA sequences in this specimen translate into the identical CDR3. The V and J genes are TRBV19 and TRBJ1-2, with TRBD1 matching over 7 bases. This CDR3 has 13 amino acids. The germline gives CDR1 LNHDA, CDR2 SQIVND (reference sequence). J gave up 6 bases and V 5 bases, and 6 bases lay outside the gene matches. Written as DNA, the CDR3 is TGTGCCAGTAGTCCACGACAGGGCCATGGCTACACCTTC. Translated, it gives CASSPRQGHGYTF.